This T cell receptor (beta chain) originates from a study of T cells in Graves' hyperthyroidism and ophthalmopathy. TCR beta CDR3 regions were amplified from RNA transcripts. The HTBI primer set drove a first-round RT-PCR of the TCR CDR3. Using its own MiXCR run on the multiplex PCR reads, TCRdb lists one record per CDR3 protein. The table has some 500,000 distinct CDR3 sequences, around a quarter seen once. Trimming shortened V by 6 bases and J by 3 bases, and 5 bases separated the two germline ends. This CDR3 is built from 11 residues. This clonotype was seen many times. Sequencing used blood. This receptor was identified in a woman under 40 with Graves' ophthalmopathy. The chain recombines TRBV12-3 or TRBV12-4 with TRBJ1-2; D is unclear. The CDR3 loop reads CASSPDYGYTF. In nucleotides, the CDR3 is TGTGCCAGCAGCCCCGACTATGGCTACACCTTC.